This entry lists 28 T cell receptor beta chains sequenced from one sample in a study of cytotoxic CD8 clonotypes in ibrutinib-treated CLL. Libraries were prepared by immunoSEQ multiplex PCR; TCRdb keeps only in-frame clonotypes and omits some of them. Of 25,000 to 30,000 clones listed, roughly 76% are singletons. Source: PBMCs, taken after 36 months of ibrutinib treatment. These receptor sequences come from a human donor with chronic lymphocytic leukemia.

This chain links TRBV4-1 with TRBJ2-5; D is perhaps TRBD1 (5 bases). The V gene's germline CDR1 is MGHRA and CDR2 YSYEKL. V shed 3 bases and J shed 3 bases, with 11 bases lying between them. The CDR3 is made up of 14 amino acids. The CDR3 region is CASSQTATEETQYF. The CDR3 DNA reads as TGCGCCAGCAGCCAGACAGCTACGGAAGAGACCCAGTACTTC.

The J gene is TRBJ1-1, the V gene TRBV4-1; 7 nucleotides agree with TRBD1. CDR1 and CDR2 from the germline V gene are MGHRA and YSYEKL. This CDR3 is built from 14 residues. V gave up 4 bases and J gave up 5 bases; unmatched junction bases: 7. CDR3 loop: CASSLRQGSTEAFF. The CDR3 coding sequence is TGCGCCAGCAGCCTCCGACAGGGAAGTACTGAAGCTTTCTTT.

This rearrangement joins TRBV7-7 to TRBJ1-4; D is uncertain. Between the trimmed V and J ends, which lost 1 base and 4 bases, there was a span of 7 bases. This CDR3 contains 14 residues. Germline values: CDR1 SSHAT, CDR2 FNYEAQ (reference sequence). CDR3 region: CASSLGGINEKLFF. CDR3 DNA: TGTGCCAGCAGCTTAGGAGGGATTAATGAAAAACTGTTTTTT.

This clone was recorded only once. The V call is TRBV14, the J call TRBJ2-2, with TRBD1 matching over 8 bases. The CDR3 has 13 amino acids. In germline, CDR1 is SGHDN, CDR2 FVKESK. The ends lost 4 bases at V and 7 bases at J; junction bases unmatched: 2. In nucleotides, the CDR3 is TGTGCCAGCAGCCTCAGGGGGCGCGGGGAGCTGTTTTTT. Translating gives CASSLRGRGELFF.

This clone came up a few times. The chain links TRBV7-9 to TRBJ1-3; the D is unclear. This CDR3 is 13 amino acids long. CDR1 is SEHNR and CDR2 is FQNEAQ in the germline V gene (reference sequence). V lost 5 bases and J 2 bases, leaving 7 bases between the germline ends. CDR3 sequence: CASSPGAGNTIYF. The CDR3, as DNA: TGTGCCAGCAGCCCCGGAGCTGGAAACACCATATATTTT.

The chain joins TRBV9 to TRBJ2-2; D possibly uses TRBD1 or TRBD2 (5 bases each). Germline CDR1 is SGDLS and CDR2 is YYNGEE. The CDR3 runs 15 residues. The V end lost 0 bases, the J end lost 6 bases, and 12 bases lay between the germline ends. Here the CDR3 DNA reads TGTGCCAGCAGCGTAGTAGCAGGGAGCCCCGGGGAGCTGTTTTTT. This codes for CASSVVAGSPGELFF.

This chain connects TRBV5-1 to TRBJ2-3; 8 bases fit TRBD1. Losses at the gene ends were 4 bases for V and 5 bases for J; bases not matched to a gene: 6. This CDR3 comprises 14 residues. Germline V lookup: CDR1 SGHRS, CDR2 YFSETQ. CDR3 residues: CASSPGQVEDTQYF. CDR3 sequence (DNA): TGCGCCAGCAGCCCGGGACAGGTGGAAGATACGCAGTATTTT.

V gene TRBV29-1 combines with J gene TRBJ2-1; 8 nucleotides match TRBD1. This CDR3 has 13 residues. Losses at the gene ends were 4 bases for V and 8 bases for J; bases not matched to a gene: 7. Germline values: CDR1 SQVTM, CDR2 ANQGSEA. The CDR3 DNA is TGCAGCGTTGCACCGGGACAGGATTATGAGCAGTTCTTC. Translated: CSVAPGQDYEQFF.

The rearrangement uses TRBV5-1 and TRBJ2-7; D unresolved. The CDR3 is made up of 12 amino acids. Trimming shortened V by 1 base and J by 0 bases, and 2 bases separated the two germline ends. CDR1 SGHRS and CDR2 YFSETQ come from the germline V gene. CDR3 loop: CASSLSSYEQYF. CDR3 nucleotide sequence: TGCGCCAGCAGCTTGTCCTCCTACGAGCAGTACTTC.

The rearrangement uses TRBV2 and TRBJ1-2; 8 bases fit TRBD1. The CDR3 runs to 13 residues. CDR1 and CDR2 from the germline V gene are SNHLY and FYNNEI. J was trimmed by 3 bases and V by 11 bases; bases with no gene match: 8. The CDR3 DNA reads TGTGCCCTACGGAACAGGGGGGACTATGGCTACACCTTC. The encoded protein is CALRNRGDYGYTF.

This clone was counted between two and nine times. The chain combines TRBV5-1 with TRBJ2-7, with TRBD1 matching 7 bases. CDR3 length: 17 residues. V shed 0 bases, J shed 3 bases, and the junction held 12 bases outside the gene matches. Germline lookup yields CDR1 SGHRS and CDR2 YFSETQ. The DNA for the CDR3 is TGCGCCAGCAGCTTGGGCGACCGTAAATCAGGGGGCTACGAGCAGTACTTC. This gives the protein CASSLGDRKSGGYEQYF.

V usage is TRBV25-1 and J usage is TRBJ1-4; D possibly corresponds to TRBD1 (5 bases). The ends were cut back, 6 bases at V and 7 bases at J, with 21 bases in the middle. The CDR3 is made up of 16 amino acids. The germline V gene has CDR1 MGHDK and CDR2 SYGVNS. CDR3 in amino acids: CASSLPGGGLGEKLFF. For the CDR3, the DNA is TGTGCCAGCAGCCTGCCCGGGGGGGGTTTGGGTGAAAAACTGTTTTTT.

The chain joins TRBV5-1 to TRBJ1-2, with D perhaps matching TRBD1 (6 bases). CDR1 is SGHRS and CDR2 is YFSETQ in the germline V gene. The CDR3 has 17 amino acids. Trimming cost V 4 bases and J 4 bases, with 23 bases left between them. The CDR3 spells CASSARTSEGGSYGYTF. The CDR3 DNA is TGCGCCAGCAGCGCCAGGACAAGTGAAGGGGGATCCTATGGCTACACCTTC.

The V gene is TRBV21-1, the J gene TRBJ2-7. TRBV21-1 is a pseudogene locus. This CDR3 contains 14 residues. The CDR3 region is CAGWTTPYLYEQYF. For the CDR3, the DNA is TGTGCCGGGTGGACGACCCCCTATCTCTACGAGCAGTACTTC.

The rearrangement links TRBV6-1 to TRBJ1-2, with D possibly being TRBD1 (5 bases). CDR1 and CDR2 (germline): MNHNS, SASEGT. The CDR3 is 15 amino acids. V gave up 6 bases and J gave up 0 bases, with 14 bases separating them. In DNA, the CDR3 is TGTGCCAGCAGCCCACAGGAGTTCTCTAACTATGGCTACACCTTC. Translating gives CASSPQEFSNYGYTF.

This clone was detected a few times. The genes are TRBV27 and TRBJ2-7, with TRBD2 identical over 7 bases. The V gene end was trimmed by 8 bases and the J gene end by 5 bases; junction bases not matched to a gene: 6. The CDR3 covers 12 residues. Looked up from germline, CDR1 is MNHEY and CDR2 is SMNVEV (reference sequence). This CDR3 is CASAGRGNEQYF. The CDR3 bases are TGTGCCAGCGCGGGGAGGGGAAACGAGCAGTACTTC.

The table lists this clone with a count of one. This chain joins TRBV7-2 and TRBJ2-7, with 14 bases that match TRBD2. With 1 base clipped from V and 5 bases from J, the junction kept 4 bases outside the gene matches. The CDR3 loop spans 16 amino acids. The germline V gene has CDR1 SGHTA and CDR2 FQGNSA. In DNA, the CDR3 is TGTGCCAGCAGCTTAGGACTAGCGGGGGGGCAAAACGAGCAGTACTTC. As protein: CASSLGLAGGQNEQYF.

This sequence joins TRBV29-1 and TRBJ1-2, with D unclear. Germline loops: CDR1 SQVTM, CDR2 ANQGSEA. The CDR3 loop spans 11 amino acids. The V and J ends lost 4 bases and 5 bases respectively, with 8 bases between them. CDR3 DNA: TGCAGCGTTGGGGGTCAGTATGGCTACACCTTC. Its protein is CSVGGQYGYTF.

The rearrangement joins TRBV2 to TRBJ1-5, with D tentatively TRBD1 (6 bases). CDR1 is SNHLY and CDR2 is FYNNEI in the germline V gene. The CDR3 contains 14 residues. Trimming cost V 5 bases and J 6 bases, with 14 bases left between them. CDR3 nucleotide sequence: TGTGCCAGCAGTATGATGGACAGCGGTCAGCCCCAGCATTTT. This codes for CASSMMDSGQPQHF.

This clone appeared a few times. This chain links TRBV19 with TRBJ1-2; no clear D. The V gene's germline CDR1 is LNHDA and CDR2 SQIVND (reference sequence). The CDR3 contains 13 residues. Between the trimmed V and J ends, which lost 2 bases and 2 bases, there was a span of 6 bases. The CDR3, as DNA: TGTGCCAGTAGTATAAACGGAAACTATGGCTACACCTTC. Its protein product is CASSINGNYGYTF.

The rearrangement links TRBV5-4 to TRBJ2-7; 8 bases are shared with TRBD2. Germline CDR1 is SGHNT and CDR2 is YYREEE (reference sequence). V lost 5 bases, J lost 3 bases, and 4 bases stayed unmatched. CDR3 length: 13 amino acids. The CDR3 DNA is TGTGCCAGCAGGACCAGCGGGGGCTACGAGCAGTACTTC. Protein product: CASRTSGGYEQYF.

Written as DNA, the CDR3 is TGTGCCAGCAGCTTAGCAGGGTATAGCAATCAGCCCCAGCATTTT. Encoded protein: CASSLAGYSNQPQHF. This chain uses TRBV7-8 with TRBJ1-5, with D hard to call. Deletions cut 0 bases from V and 0 bases from J, with 6 bases between. From germline, CDR1 is SGHVS and CDR2 FQNEAQ. CDR3 length equals 15 residues.

V usage is TRBV10-3 and J usage is TRBJ1-6, with D perhaps matching TRBD1 (6 bases). Per the germline V gene, CDR1 is ENHRY and CDR2 is SYGVKD. This CDR3 is built from 17 residues. Trimming left V 0 bases short and J 7 bases short, with 16 bases between. CDR3 in amino acids: CAISESMKEGGNSPLHF. The CDR3 nucleotides read TGTGCCATCAGTGAGTCGATGAAGGAGGGGGGAAATTCACCCCTCCACTTT.

CDR3: CASSLSSGATYEQYF. The CDR3 nucleotides are TGTGCCAGCAGTTTGTCCTCCGGGGCGACCTACGAGCAGTACTTC. J is TRBJ2-7 and V is TRBV27, with D perhaps matching TRBD1 or TRBD2 (5 bases each). CDR1 and CDR2 (germline): MNHEY, SMNVEV (reference sequence). There are 15 residues in the CDR3. V lost 3 bases, J lost 2 bases, and 14 bases lay in between.

This clone has only one observation. J is TRBJ2-7 and V is TRBV10-3; no definite D call. The CDR3 totals 14 residues. V shed 10 bases and J shed 0 bases, with 16 bases lying between them. Germline CDR1 is ENHRY and CDR2 is SYGVKD. The CDR3 here is CATAWHPSSYEQYF. In DNA form, the CDR3 reads TGTGCCACCGCGTGGCACCCGTCCTCCTACGAGCAGTACTTC.

The table lists this clone with a few counts. The chain recombines TRBV5-6 with TRBJ2-5; 8 bases line up with TRBD1. CDR1 is SGHDT, CDR2 YYEEEE, per germline. The CDR3 spans 18 residues. With 0 bases clipped from V and 5 bases from J, the junction kept 15 bases outside the gene matches. CDR3 region: CASSLGVRDRSSVETQYF. DNA of the CDR3: TGTGCCAGCAGCTTGGGGGTTAGGGACAGGTCCTCAGTGGAGACCCAGTACTTC.

The chain has TRBV15 and TRBJ1-5; no definite D call. CDR1 is LNHNV, CDR2 YYDKDF, per germline (reference sequence). The CDR3 consists of 14 residues. The V end was cut by 0 bases, the J end by 2 bases, with 5 bases between. CDR3 loop: CATSRENGNQPQHF. Written as DNA, the CDR3 is TGTGCCACCAGCAGAGAGAACGGCAATCAGCCCCAGCATTTT.

The CDR3 region is CASSLSRTGGNEQYF. The CDR3 coding sequence is TGTGCCAGCAGCTTATCACGGACAGGAGGGAACGAGCAGTACTTC. The V call is TRBV7-9, the J call TRBJ2-7; tentatively, D is TRBD1 (7 bases). Germline V lookup: CDR1 SEHNR, CDR2 FQNEAQ (reference sequence). The CDR3 runs to 15 residues. The V end was cut by 2 bases, the J end by 5 bases, with 16 bases between. The full variable domain, with the rest looked up from reference TRBV7-9 and TRBJ2-7, is DTGVSQNPRHKITKRGQNVTFRCDPISEHNRLYWYRQTLGQGPEFLTYFQNEAQLEKSRLLSDRFSAERPKGSFSTLEIQRTEQGDSAMYLCASSLSRTGGNEQYFGPGTRLTVT.